A selection of T cell receptor beta chains follows, all from one sample in a study of regulatory T cells in long-lasting Graves disease. MiXCR, applied by TCRdb to the multiplex PCR reads, yields one record per CDR3 protein. The sample comprises hundreds of thousands of distinct CDR3 sequences, roughly 15% of which are singletons, and around 13% rests with the top ten. This same sample was also taken into another study, of T cells in Graves' hyperthyroidism and ophthalmopathy.

Source: peripheral blood mononuclear cells (PBMCs), taken at new diagnosis, from a patient treated with antithyroid drugs. The origin of the receptors is a man aged 18-30 years with Graves disease. Both conserved end residues are part of each CDR3. The D gene is left open where the match is weak. Clone size is stated in some rows and not others, as once, few, many or a class when expanded.

d_call	j_call	v_call	clone_size	cdr3_aa	cdr3_nt
NA	TRBJ1-1	TRBV4-2	NA	CASSQRVTTEAFF	TGTGCCAGCAGCCAAAGGGTTACGACTGAAGCTTTCTTT
NA	TRBJ2-1	TRBV11-2	many	CASSLGDFHNEQFF	TGTGCCAGCAGCTTAGGGGACTTCCACAATGAGCAGTTCTTC
NA	TRBJ2-7	TRBV28	many	CASSLGPGASSYEQYF	TGTGCCAGCAGTTTGGGCCCCGGGGCTTCTTCCTACGAGCAGTACTTC
NA	TRBJ2-7	TRBV4-1	NA	CASSRGHNSYEQYF	TGCGCCAGCAGCCGAGGACACAATTCCTACGAGCAGTACTTC
TRBD2	TRBJ2-1	TRBV3-1	NA	CASSFGLAGYNEQFF	TGTGCCAGCAGCTTTGGACTAGCGGGATACAATGAGCAGTTCTTC
TRBD2	TRBJ2-1	TRBV28	many	CASLRSRAGGPNEQFF	TGTGCCAGCCTCAGATCAAGAGCGGGAGGGCCAAATGAGCAGTTCTTC
TRBD2	TRBJ2-1	TRBV27	few	CASSPLAGGLYNEQFF	TGTGCCAGCAGTCCCTTAGCGGGAGGGCTTTACAATGAGCAGTTCTTC
NA	TRBJ2-3	TRBV14	NA	CASSRQARTDTQYF	TGTGCCAGCAGCCGACAGGCGAGGACAGATACGCAGTATTTT
TRBD1	TRBJ2-7	TRBV20-1	few	CSAADRGYEQYF	TGCAGTGCTGCGGACAGGGGTTACGAGCAGTACTTC
NA	TRBJ1-6	TRBV11-1	NA	CASSPLTDRSPLHF	TGTGCCAGCAGCCCACTGACAGACCGATCACCCCTCCACTTT
TRBD2	TRBJ2-7	TRBV30	many	CAWSPGGRPTYEQYF	TGTGCCTGGAGTCCGGGCGGGAGGCCTACCTACGAGCAGTACTTC
NA	TRBJ2-7	TRBV2	many	CASRRGSHEQYF	TGTGCCAGCAGGCGAGGAAGCCACGAGCAGTACTTC
NA	TRBJ2-3	TRBV12-3/TRBV12-4	many	CASSLTATDTQYF	TGTGCCAGCAGTTTAACAGCCACAGATACGCAGTATTTT
TRBD2	TRBJ2-2	TRBV7-9	NA	CASSASGPNTGELFF	TGTGCCAGCTCTGCTAGCGGGCCGAACACCGGGGAGCTGTTTTTT
TRBD1	TRBJ2-7	TRBV30	NA	CAWSSGTGGVADEQYF	TGTGCCTGGAGCTCCGGGACAGGGGGCGTAGCCGACGAGCAGTACTTC
TRBD2	TRBJ2-7	TRBV6-5	many	CASSFAPSSGRYEQYF	TGTGCCAGCAGTTTCGCTCCCTCTAGCGGGAGATACGAGCAGTACTTC
NA	TRBJ2-4	TRBV28	NA	CATARRGAKNIQYF	TGTGCCACCGCCCGAAGGGGAGCCAAAAACATTCAGTACTTC
TRBD2	TRBJ2-7	TRBV12-3/TRBV12-4	NA	CASSASGVHSYEQYF	TGTGCCAGCAGTGCTAGCGGGGTGCACTCCTACGAGCAGTACTTC
TRBD1	TRBJ2-7	TRBV4-1	many	CASSQYGTGGDEQYF	TGCGCCAGCAGCCAGTACGGGACAGGCGGAGACGAGCAGTACTTC
NA	TRBJ2-1	TRBV27	NA	CASSPPGGRTNEQFF	TGTGCCAGCAGTCCCCCCGGGGGCCGAACCAATGAGCAGTTCTTC
NA	TRBJ1-1	TRBV20-1	many	CSARGPQGGTEAFF	TGCAGTGCTAGGGGGCCTCAAGGAGGCACTGAAGCTTTCTTT
NA	TRBJ1-3	TRBV12-3/TRBV12-4	many	CASSPTALSGNTIYF	TGTGCCAGCAGCCCAACAGCCCTGTCTGGAAACACCATATATTTT
TRBD2	TRBJ2-3	TRBV6-1	NA	CASSGRTSGGTDTQYF	TGTGCCAGCAGTGGCCGGACTAGCGGGGGTACAGATACGCAGTATTTT
NA	TRBJ1-3	TRBV5-1	few	CASSLSTGNTIYF	TGCGCCAGCAGCTTGTCAACCGGAAACACCATATATTTT
TRBD2	TRBJ2-4	TRBV2	many	CASSQIREGKNIQYF	TGTGCCAGCAGTCAGATCAGGGAGGGCAAAAACATTCAGTACTTC
TRBD1	TRBJ2-7	TRBV7-2	many	CASSFGGTGNNEQYF	TGTGCCAGCAGTTTTGGCGGGACAGGGAACAACGAGCAGTACTTC
TRBD2	TRBJ2-7	TRBV6-1	many	CASSTRTSGRLAYEQYF	TGTGCCAGCAGTACAAGAACTAGCGGGAGGCTTGCCTACGAGCAGTACTTC